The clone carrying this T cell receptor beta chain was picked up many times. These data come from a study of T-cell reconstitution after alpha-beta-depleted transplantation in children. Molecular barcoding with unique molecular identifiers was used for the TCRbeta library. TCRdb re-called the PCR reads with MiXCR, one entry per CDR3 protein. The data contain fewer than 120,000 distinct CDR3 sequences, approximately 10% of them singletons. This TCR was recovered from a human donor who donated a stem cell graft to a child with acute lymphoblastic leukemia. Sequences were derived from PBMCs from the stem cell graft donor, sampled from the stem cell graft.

The CDR3 here is CASSRGVQETQYF. CDR3 bases: TGTGCCAGCAGCAGGGGCGTTCAAGAGACCCAGTACTTC. The rearrangement joins TRBV7-2 to TRBJ2-5; tentative D call: TRBD1 (5 bases). The CDR3 extends over 13 amino acids. CDR1 is SGHTA, CDR2 FQGNSA, per germline. Deletions cut 5 bases from V and 2 bases from J, with 9 bases between. Full variable domain (rest looked up from reference TRBV7-2 and TRBJ2-5): GAGVSQSPSNKVTEKGKDVELRCDPISGHTALYWYRQSLGQGLEFLIYFQGNSAPDKSGLPSDRFSAERTGGSVSTLTIQRTQQEDSAVYLCASSRGVQETQYFGPGTRLLVL.